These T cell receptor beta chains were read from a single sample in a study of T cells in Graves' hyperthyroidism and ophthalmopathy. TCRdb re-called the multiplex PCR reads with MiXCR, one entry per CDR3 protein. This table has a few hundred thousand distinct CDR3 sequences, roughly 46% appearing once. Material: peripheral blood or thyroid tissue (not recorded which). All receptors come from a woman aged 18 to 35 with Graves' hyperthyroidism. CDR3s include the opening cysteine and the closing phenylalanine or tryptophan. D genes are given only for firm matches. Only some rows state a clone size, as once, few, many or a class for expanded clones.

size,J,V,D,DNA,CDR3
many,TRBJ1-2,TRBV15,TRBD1,TGTGCCACCAGCAGCAAGGGACAGAACTATGGCTACACCTTC,CATSSKGQNYGYTF
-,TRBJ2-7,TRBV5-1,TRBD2,TGCGCCAGCAGCTTTACTAGCGGGAGTACCTACGAGCAGTACTTC,CASSFTSGSTYEQYF
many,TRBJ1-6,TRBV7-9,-,TGTGCCAGCAGCGCGGATTATAATTCACCCCTCCACTTT,CASSADYNSPLHF
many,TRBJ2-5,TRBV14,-,TGTGCCAGCAGCTCCAAGCCCGGACAGTTGGGAGAGACCCAGTACTTC,CASSSKPGQLGETQYF
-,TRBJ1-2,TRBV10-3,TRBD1,TGTGCCAGCAACCCCTCGCCGGGACAGGGGAGTCACTATGGCTACACCTTC,CASNPSPGQGSHYGYTF
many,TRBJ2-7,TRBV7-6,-,TGTGCCAGCAGTGAAAGCTCCTCCTACGAGCAGTACTTC,CASSESSSYEQYF
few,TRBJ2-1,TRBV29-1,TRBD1,TGCAGCGTCAGTCCCGGGACAGCGGCGGAGGAGCAGTTCTTC,CSVSPGTAAEEQFF
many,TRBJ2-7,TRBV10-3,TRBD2,TGTGCCATCAGTGCACTAGCGGGAAGCTACGAGCAGTACTTC,CAISALAGSYEQYF
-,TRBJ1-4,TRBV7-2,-,TGTGCCAGCAGTCGGGGTGGAAATGAAAAACTGTTTTTT,CASSRGGNEKLFF
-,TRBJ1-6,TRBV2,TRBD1,TGTGCCAGCAGCGCTCGGACAGGGCTTTCACCCCTCCACTTT,CASSARTGLSPLHF
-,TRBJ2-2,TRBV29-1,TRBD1,TGCAGCATCCTGACAGGGGATGGGGGGGAGCTGTTTTTT,CSILTGDGGELFF
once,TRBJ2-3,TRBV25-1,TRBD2,TGTGCCAGCAGTTTACCTAGCGGGAGAACAGATACGCAGTATTTT,CASSLPSGRTDTQYF
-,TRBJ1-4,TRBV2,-,TGCGCCAGCGGGTTGACTCGGACAGCAACTAATGAAAAACTGTTTTTT,CASGLTRTATNEKLFF
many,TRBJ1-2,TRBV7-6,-,TGTGCCAGCAGCTTGTTACAGGGAGAAGGCTATGGCTACACCTTC,CASSLLQGEGYGYTF
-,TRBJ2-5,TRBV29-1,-,TGCAGCTTACAGGGTGGAGAGACCCAGTACTTC,CSLQGGETQYF
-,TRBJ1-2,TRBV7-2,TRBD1,TGTGCCAGCAGCCAAGGACAGGCTACTAACTATGGCTACACCTTC,CASSQGQATNYGYTF
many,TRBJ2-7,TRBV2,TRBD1,TGTGCCAGCAGTGACCACCGGGACAGAACCTACGAGCAGTACTTC,CASSDHRDRTYEQYF
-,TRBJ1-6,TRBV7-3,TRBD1,TGTGCCAGCAGCTTCTACCTCGGCCGGACAGGGAGTAATTCACCCCTCCACTTT,CASSFYLGRTGSNSPLHF
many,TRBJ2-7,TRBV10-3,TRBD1,TGTGCCAGCCGGGACAGCAGCTCCTACGAGCAGTACTTC,CASRDSSSYEQYF
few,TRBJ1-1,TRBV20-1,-,TGCAGTGCTAGAGATCCACGGGGGTTAGGCACTGAAGCTTTCTTT,CSARDPRGLGTEAFF
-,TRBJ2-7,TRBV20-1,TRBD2,TGCAGTGCTAACCCCCCTAGCGGTCGTTCCTACGAGCAGTACTTC,CSANPPSGRSYEQYF
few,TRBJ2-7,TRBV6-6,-,TGTGCCAGCAGTACCGGAGTATCTAGCTACGAGCAGTACTTC,CASSTGVSSYEQYF
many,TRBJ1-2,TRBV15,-,TGTGCCACCAGCGGAAGCTCGGGTTCTGGCTACACCTTC,CATSGSSGSGYTF
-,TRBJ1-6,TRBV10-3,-,TGTGCCATCACCAGGGACCGAGGCAATTCACCCCTCCACTTT,CAITRDRGNSPLHF
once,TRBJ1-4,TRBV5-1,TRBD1,TGCGCCAGCAGCACCGACAGGGGGCATGAAAAACTGTTTTTT,CASSTDRGHEKLFF
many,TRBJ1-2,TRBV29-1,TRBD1,TGCAGCGGAGGACAGGGGGCAGTTGGCTACACCTTC,CSGGQGAVGYTF
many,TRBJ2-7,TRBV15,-,TGTGCCACCAGCAGAGATTTGGCGGGGGAGCAGTACTTC,CATSRDLAGEQYF
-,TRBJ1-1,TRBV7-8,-,TGTGCCAGCAGCTCACGGACCATGAACACTGAAGCTTTCTTT,CASSSRTMNTEAFF
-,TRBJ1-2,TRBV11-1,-,TGTGTCAGCTCCGAAAAAGGTTACAGCTATGGCTACACCTTC,CVSSEKGYSYGYTF
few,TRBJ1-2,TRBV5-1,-,TGCGCCAGCAGCTTGAGTCCAGCTAACTATGGCTACACCTTC,CASSLSPANYGYTF
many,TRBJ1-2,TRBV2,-,TGTGCCAGCAGGGACACCCGCTATGGCTACACCTTC,CASRDTRYGYTF
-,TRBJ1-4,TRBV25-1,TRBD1,TGTGCCAGCAGTGAACAACCCGGGACAGGGGGTGAAAAACTGTTTTTT,CASSEQPGTGGEKLFF
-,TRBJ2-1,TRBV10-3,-,TGTGCCATCATGGACCACTACAATGAGCAGTTCTTC,CAIMDHYNEQFF
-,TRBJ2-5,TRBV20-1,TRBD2,TGCAGTGCTGGAAGACTAGCAGGAGAGACCCAGTACTTC,CSAGRLAGETQYF
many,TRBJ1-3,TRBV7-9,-,TGTGCCAGCAGCTATGGGACATCTGGAAACACCATATATTTT,CASSYGTSGNTIYF
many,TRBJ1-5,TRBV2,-,TGTGCCAGCAGTCCGGGGACTAATCAGCCCCAGCATTTT,CASSPGTNQPQHF
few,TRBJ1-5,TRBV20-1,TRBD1,TGCAGTGCTAGTCCAGGGGGCGCGCCCCAGCATTTT,CSASPGGAPQHF
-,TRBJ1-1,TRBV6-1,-,TGTGCCAGCAATCTGCGGGGGCTATCGGGCACTGAAGCTTTCTTT,CASNLRGLSGTEAFF
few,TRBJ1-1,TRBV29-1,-,TGCAGCGTTGAATTCGGTACCGTGAACACTGAAGCTTTCTTT,CSVEFGTVNTEAFF